The table lists the clone carrying this T cell receptor (beta chain) with many counts. Its target is not known. TCRdb re-called the 5' RACE reads through MiXCR, storing one row per CDR3 protein. This sample has around 450,000 distinct CDR3 sequences; 13% to 15% occur once, and the top ten carry more than 0.5%. This record belongs to a study of identical twins. The CDR3 is 12 residues long. V dropped 7 bases and J dropped 4; count of bases not matched to a gene: 2. Germline CDR1 reads SQVTM; CDR2 reads ANQGSEA. Broader study findings: Whereas memory repertoires showed no such difference, abundant cord blood beta clonotypes carried fewer insertions. Potential partial confounding of zero-insertion analyses by invariant MAIT and iNKT cells was noted. Shared out-of-frame alpha sequences (those common to twins) showed excess low generation probability.

The same specimen was also included in a second study, on yellow fever vaccine responses in identical twins.

The sequenced sample was CD4+ T cells sorted from blood. The TCR sequence derives from a woman under 30 in good health. This chain uses TRBV29-1 with TRBJ2-5; TRBD1 aligns across 11 bases. CDR3 residues: CSAGTGGETQYF. The CDR3 bases are TGCAGCGCGGGGACAGGGGGAGAGACCCAGTACTTC.